A selection of T cell receptor beta chains follows, all from one sample in a study of T cells in Graves' hyperthyroidism and ophthalmopathy. TCRdb fed the multiplex PCR reads into MiXCR, producing one record per CDR3 protein. The sample holds roughly 200,000 distinct CDR3 sequences, approximately 20% seen once. Material for sequencing was blood. All receptors derive from a middle-aged man with Graves' hyperthyroidism. CDR3s include the opening cysteine and the closing phenylalanine or tryptophan. The D gene is left open where the match is weak. Expanded clones are given a class, and other clones once, few, many or no size at all.

D gene: .
V gene: TRBV14
clone size: many
J gene: TRBJ2-3
CDR3 DNA: TGTGCCAGCAGCCATGGGCGCCCGACGAATACGCAGTATTTT
CDR3 protein: CASSHGRPTNTQYF

D gene: .
V gene: TRBV27
clone size: many
J gene: TRBJ2-3
CDR3 DNA: TGTGCCTGTTGGGCCAGCGGAGAGGATACGCAGTATTTT
CDR3 protein: CACWASGEDTQYF

D gene: TRBD1
V gene: TRBV5-8
clone size: many
J gene: TRBJ1-1
CDR3 DNA: TGTGCCAGCAGCTACGTTACAGGGGCCACTGAAGCTTTCTTT
CDR3 protein: CASSYVTGATEAFF

D gene: TRBD2
V gene: TRBV7-2
clone size: .
J gene: TRBJ2-7
CDR3 DNA: TGTGCCAGCAGCTTAACTAGCGGGGGACGAGAGCAGTACTTC
CDR3 protein: CASSLTSGGREQYF

D gene: TRBD1
V gene: TRBV20-1
clone size: many
J gene: TRBJ2-3
CDR3 DNA: TGCAGTGCTATTCCCGGGACAGGGGGCCTTGATACGCAGTATTTT
CDR3 protein: CSAIPGTGGLDTQYF

D gene: .
V gene: TRBV7-2
clone size: many
J gene: TRBJ1-2
CDR3 DNA: TGTGCCAGCAGCTTCCGGGACGTGATGCGGGGCTACACCTTC
CDR3 protein: CASSFRDVMRGYTF

D gene: .
V gene: TRBV5-1
clone size: many
J gene: TRBJ1-2
CDR3 DNA: TGCGCCAGCAGCTTGGGTTCGCGAGTCGGGAACTATGGCTACACCTTC
CDR3 protein: CASSLGSRVGNYGYTF

D gene: .
V gene: TRBV6-2/TRBV6-3
clone size: many
J gene: TRBJ1-1
CDR3 DNA: TGTGCCAGCAGTCTCCCCGGTGGTTTCTTGGAGGTCACTGAAGCTTTCTTT
CDR3 protein: CASSLPGGFLEVTEAFF

D gene: TRBD1
V gene: TRBV7-2
clone size: .
J gene: TRBJ2-5
CDR3 DNA: TGTGCCAGCAGCTTATTTACAGGGGCTCAAGAGACCCAGTACTTC
CDR3 protein: CASSLFTGAQETQYF

D gene: .
V gene: TRBV6-9
clone size: .
J gene: TRBJ2-5
CDR3 DNA: TGTGCCAGCAGTTTATTACTAGCAGAGACCCAGTACTTC
CDR3 protein: CASSLLLAETQYF

D gene: TRBD2
V gene: TRBV7-2
clone size: many
J gene: TRBJ2-7
CDR3 DNA: TGTGCCAGCAGCAGTTCCGGGACTAGCGGGGACGGCGAGCAGTACTTC
CDR3 protein: CASSSSGTSGDGEQYF